This is a list of T cell receptor beta chains from one sample in a study of cytomegalovirus exposure and HLA in healthy donors. TCRdb's table, derived via immunoSEQ multiplex PCR, lists solely in-frame clones and lacks some. The sample table sets out fewer than 150,000 clones. The source material was PBMCs. The receptors were sampled from an older woman in good health and CMV-seronegative. CDR3s include the opening cysteine and the closing phenylalanine or tryptophan. A D gene is named only where the DNA matches it firmly.

v_call	d_call	j_call	cdr3_nt	cdr3_aa
TRBV11-2	-	TRBJ1-5	TGTGCCAGCAGCTCCCTCACAGGGCGCAATCAGCCCCAGCATTTT	CASSSLTGRNQPQHF
TRBV7-2	TRBD1	TRBJ1-4	TGTGCCAGCAGCTTAGCGGGGGACAGGGAGCGAAAACTGTTTTTT	CASSLAGDRERKLFF
TRBV6-5	-	TRBJ1-1	TGTGCCAGCAGTTACTCGGATGGAGATAAGGCTTTCTTT	CASSYSDGDKAFF
TRBV4-1	-	TRBJ1-2	TGCGCCAGCAGCCAAGATCAGGCTGGCAGGGACTATGGCTACACCTTC	CASSQDQAGRDYGYTF
TRBV5-4	TRBD1	TRBJ1-2	TGTGCCAGCAGCTTGGGAGGAGGGGGCCACGTCGGCGGTGGCTACACCTTC	CASSLGGGGHVGGGYTF
TRBV15	-	TRBJ1-4	TGTGCCACCACCCCAGAGAGGAGGCGGACTAGACAAAATGAAAAACTGTTTTTT	CATTPERRRTRQNEKLFF
TRBV10-2	-	TRBJ2-1	TGCGCCAGCAGGGGACTTGAGTACAATGAGCAGTTCTTC	CASRGLEYNEQFF
TRBV29-1	-	TRBJ2-7	TGCAGCGTTGAAACGGGGACCTACGAGCAGTACTTC	CSVETGTYEQYF
TRBV1	-	TRBJ1-1	TGCACCAGCACCCGACAGGGGGCGACTGAAGCTTTCTTT	CTSTRQGATEAFF
TRBV5-1	TRBD2	TRBJ2-3	TGCGCCAGCAGCCCCGACAGGCGGGAGGTGTCGCAGTATTTT	CASSPDRREVSQYF
TRBV11-2	TRBD2	TRBJ2-3	TGTGCCAGCAGACTAGCGGGGACAGATACGCAGTATTTT	CASRLAGTDTQYF
TRBV28	-	TRBJ2-1	TGTGCCAGCACCACCCTGGGGCGAGAGCAGTTCTTC	CASTTLGREQFF
TRBV5-1	-	TRBJ2-1	TGCGCCAGCAGCTCTACAGGGATTGACTCCTACAATGAGCAGTTCTTC	CASSSTGIDSYNEQFF
TRBV4-1	-	TRBJ2-2	TGCGCCAGCAGCCAAGATCAGGTGGCAGGAACGAACACCGGGGAGCTGTTTTTT	CASSQDQVAGTNTGELFF
TRBV11-2	-	TRBJ1-2	TGTGCCAGCAGCTTCAGGGGTGGCTACACCTTC	CASSFRGGYTF
TRBV10-3	TRBD1	TRBJ1-2	TGTGCCATCAGGGGACAGCCAAACTATGGCTACACCTTC	CAIRGQPNYGYTF
TRBV29-1	-	TRBJ1-1	TGCAGCTTAGGGGGGAACACTGAAGCTTTCTTT	CSLGGNTEAFF
TRBV5-1	TRBD2	TRBJ2-3	TGCGCCAGCAGCATGGGGGGTACTAGCGGGGGATTCACAGATACGCAGTATTTT	CASSMGGTSGGFTDTQYF
TRBV5-1	-	TRBJ2-3	TGCGCCAGCAGCTTAATCAGGGCGGATACGCAGTATTTT	CASSLIRADTQYF
TRBV19	TRBD1	TRBJ1-1	TGTGCCAGTAGTATGGGACAGGCGAACACTGAAGCTTTCTTT	CASSMGQANTEAFF
TRBV5-4	-	TRBJ2-5	TGTGCCAGCAGCTTGGGAGGGAGGCAAGAGACCCAGTACTTC	CASSLGGRQETQYF
TRBV9	TRBD1	TRBJ1-2	TGTGCCAGCAGCCCCTCGACAGGGGCCGTATATGGCTACACCTTC	CASSPSTGAVYGYTF
TRBV19	-	TRBJ1-5	TGTGCCAGTAGTATGGGGGGAGGGCCGAATCAGCCCCAGCATTTT	CASSMGGGPNQPQHF
TRBV4-1	-	TRBJ2-3	TGCGCCAGCAGCCAAGATTTGCAGGGAATAGATACGCAGTATTTT	CASSQDLQGIDTQYF
TRBV6-6	TRBD2	TRBJ2-3	TGTGCCATCCGGGGGGGCACAGATACGCAGTATTTT	CAIRGGTDTQYF
TRBV5-4	TRBD1	TRBJ1-2	TGTGCCAGCAGCTTGGAAGGGACAGGGGGGTTTGGCTACACCTTC	CASSLEGTGGFGYTF
TRBV7-9	-	TRBJ1-1	TGTGCCAGCAGCTTATTAGGGGCAGACACTGAAGCTTTCTTT	CASSLLGADTEAFF
TRBV27	-	TRBJ2-2	TGTGCCAGCAGTCCGAGGACAATGGTCCCGAACACCGGGGAGCTGTTTTTT	CASSPRTMVPNTGELFF
TRBV7-2	TRBD2	TRBJ2-2	TGTGCCAGCAGCTCCAGGACTAGCGTTTCCGGGGAGCTGTTTTTT	CASSSRTSVSGELFF
TRBV10-3	TRBD1	TRBJ2-2	TGTGCCATCAGTGGCGCCTGGGGACAGGGAGACACCGGGGGGCTGTTTTTT	CAISGAWGQGDTGGLFF
TRBV6-5	-	TRBJ2-1	TGTGCCAGCACCGAGGGCCGCGTAGTGACCAATGAGCAGTTCTTC	CASTEGRVVTNEQFF
TRBV5-6	TRBD1	TRBJ2-7	TGTGCCAGCAGCTTCGAGGGGACAGGGGCATTTTACGAGCAGTACTTC	CASSFEGTGAFYEQYF
TRBV28	TRBD2	TRBJ2-6	TGTGCCAGCAGCCGCAACAGCGGGAGGGCCTCTGGGGCCAACGTCCTGACTTTC	CASSRNSGRASGANVLTF